Sequencing of this TCR beta chain was carried out in a study of blood T cell repertoires in COVID-19 (dated by TCRdb to between 2020 and 2021). Broadly, across the study: Samples covering the acute and convalescent phases of COVID-19 were provided by collaborators in the United States, Italy and Spain. The material from the prospective study consisted of cDNA or gDNA derived from T cells, B-cell-depleted T cells, or PBMCs. Deeply sampled blood TCRbeta repertoires from subjects exposed to, actively infected with, or recovered from COVID-19 were included in the dataset. The repertoires were released in a freely available public database meant as a resource for research on the immune response to SARS-CoV-2. Samples were obtained from the ongoing ImmuneRACE study (first 160 participants) and from some 1,200 subjects provided by 6 global collaborators. A de-identified subject ID, COVID-19 status, age in years and sex were almost always included in the sample metadata. Where available, HLA class I and class II types were obtained from metadata supplied by the sample provider rather than from assay-based typing.

In the prospective study, participants were roughly 18 to 90 years old, resided in 24 geographic areas of the United States, and were enrolled through a virtual design. In the prospective study, cohorts were assigned on the basis of participant-reported clinical history obtained from a screening survey and a study questionnaire. Exposed participants had been in contact with someone with a PCR-confirmed or clinician-diagnosed COVID-19 case within 2 weeks of study entry. In the prospective study, whole blood, serum and a nasopharyngeal or oropharyngeal swab were collected from each participant by mobile phlebotomists. Over a roughly two-month period, participants in the prospective study had the option of providing additional blood draws and questionnaires. Prospective study blood samples were shipped either frozen or at room temperature before DNA extraction. The immunoSEQ Assay, a bias-controlled multiplex PCR, was used to amplify TCRbeta CDR3 regions from genomic DNA. As for the original processing: Nucleated cell counts per sample were estimated from amplification of reference gene primers within the assay. To quantify the absolute abundance of each unique TCRbeta CDR3 rearrangement, sequence reads were collapsed and filtered. For each sample, productive Simpson clonality was calculated as the square root of Simpson's diversity index over productive rearrangements. TCRdb re-hosts the immuneACCESS table, in-frame sequences only. Its copies lack some clones; in the studies checked, an unresolved V gene accounts for under half of them, and the cause for the rest is not known. The D gene and trimming were derived from the DNA, and the V and J assignments and clone size from that table. The sample yields a few hundred thousand clones; around nine tenths were counted once. Clones ranked in the top ten supply 2.5% to 3.5% of the sample.

In regard to this clone: Its antigen is still unknown. There are no base qualities to consult, and no much larger clone falls within one base.

Findings and caveats that apply to the study as a whole: The quantity of clinical and demographic metadata differed by source and by participant and was supplied without curation.

V lost 9 bases and J lost 5 bases, and the count of bases not matched to a germline gene is 7. The CDR3 numbers 13 residues from cysteine through phenylalanine. Just CDR3 DNA is preserved here, 39 bases in frame from base 1. From a lookup of the germline V gene, CDR1 and CDR2 are KGHDR and SFDVKD. The chain was built from TRBV24-1 and TRBJ1-2, with 8 bases aligning to TRBD1. The specimen was PBMCs or T cells enriched from blood (not recorded which). This sequence was found in a woman aged 50 to 60 who had been exposed to COVID-19. The CDR3 region reads CATSTGTGYGYTF. The nucleotides are TGTGCCACCTCTACCGGGACAGGTTATGGCTACACCTTC.